This TCR beta chain emerged from a study of cytomegalovirus exposure and HLA in healthy donors (dated 2017 in TCRdb). Concerning the study at large: According to an earlier analysis of several hundred of the donors, 200 million or so T cells yielded 117 million unique TCR beta sequences and about 300 Gb of sequence data. About 330 gigabases of sequencing data and around 88 million unique TCR sequences made up an early release that covered roughly 670 HLA-typed donors. The genetic ancestry cluster associated with self-reported Caucasian donors included over 80% of the roughly 400 genotyped donors. The study aimed to test whether cataloging public T cell receptors could reveal signatures of past pathogen exposure. The study profiled the T cell repertoires of fewer than 850 subjects by immunosequencing and related them to cytomegalovirus serostatus. A separate validation cohort of roughly 110 different subjects was used in addition to the 666-subject first cohort. The study combined high-throughput TCR immunosequencing, statistical association of individual TCRs with disease status, and machine learning to predict cytomegalovirus infection status. A later analysis re-examined previously published TCR beta repertoires from several hundred donors and added high-resolution HLA genotyping to investigate patterns of TCR occurrence. The later analysis used no new phenotypic data to find candidate immune exposures, relying instead on TCR beta sequences and their occurrence across donors. In an earlier analysis of about 590 of the donors, high-throughput TCR beta sequencing was used to judge whether each TCR beta V gene segment behaved as functional or pseudogenic. Alongside the repertoire data, information on donor age, sex, ethnicity and CMV serostatus was compiled. In a later genetic analysis, genome-wide SNP genotypes for about 60% of the 666 donors were used, and that subset was treated as a discovery cohort. All discovery cohort repertoires had been generated on a single sequencing platform. HLA typing covered class I and class II loci at four-digit resolution. The number of donors typed differed by locus, with about 629-630 for A, B, C, DRB1 and DQB1, roughly 520 for DQA1, 606 for DPA1, and some 440 for DPB1. A few DR-DQ haplotypes were treated as single units for association and clustering because of strong linkage in the cohort. Among some 400 genotyped donors of the cohort, an average of around 240,000 unique TCR beta nucleotide sequences was sequenced per donor, of which 15% to 20% were non-productive.

Libraries were prepared through the immunoSEQ multiplex PCR assay. The multiplex PCR relied on a mix of 60 forward primers for TCR Vbeta segments and 13 reverse primers for TCR Jbeta segments. The CDR3 region of rearranged TCR beta genes was amplified from genomic DNA with a multiplex PCR assay. The Illumina HiSeq System was used to sequence the amplified TCR beta libraries as 87-base-pair reads. The authors' pipeline ran thus. A later analysis tallied 75 million to 95 million unique TCR beta chains across the 640 or so repertoires, and approximately 9.9 million of those chains were shared by two or more donors. Raw reads were error-corrected and collapsed into unique sequences with a nearest-neighbor algorithm that merged closely related sequences to remove PCR and sequencing errors. CDR3 sequences were aligned to IMGT reference sequences to assign V, D and J gene segments. For a sequence to be retained, at least a six-nucleotide match to both a V gene segment and a J gene segment was required. Rearrangements were classified as productive when the CDR3 lacked stop codons and remained in frame with V and J, and all other rearrangements were classified as non-productive. CDR3 was defined according to IMGT convention as the region running from the second conserved V-encoded cysteine to the conserved J-encoded phenylalanine. The earlier analysis of a few hundred of the donors excluded sequences that lacked an unambiguous match to a single V gene segment. An earlier analysis of 587 of the donors classified V segments as functional when productive rearrangements were above 56.7% and as segregating when the standard deviation between donors was above 5%. A statistical classification framework was developed to diagnose cytomegalovirus status using the catalog of TCR beta chain sequences. V and J gene assignment, in a later analysis, came from comparing TCR nucleotide sequences with IMGT/GENE-DB human TR gene sequences. The TCRdist pipeline was used in a later analysis to assign CDR3 sequences and most-parsimonious VDJ recombination scenarios. In a later analysis, each TCR beta chain was defined by its CDR3 amino acid sequence together with its V-gene family, and reads lacking a unique V-gene family were excluded. In a later analysis, 450 to 600 highly shared, low-generation-probability nucleotide sequences were removed to address suspected cross-contamination and a sequencing artifact. A later analysis calculated a clonal expansion index for each public chain from normalized within-repertoire ranks of inferred template counts. A later analysis computed generation probabilities with a VDJ recombination model fitted to out-of-frame rearrangements, and checked the results against IGoR. In a later analysis, TCR-TCR, TCR-HLA and TCR-CMV co-occurrence was scored with hypergeometric tests, and a repertoire-size bias correction was applied to TCR pairs. A later analysis estimated false discovery rates by permuting HLA or CMV assignments 20 times. In a later analysis, co-occurring TCRs were grouped using DBSCAN, and TCRdist sequence similarity was added for clustering within HLA-allele-positive subsets. Repertoires with fewer than 30,000 or more than 120,000 public chains were left out of co-occurrence clustering, as were a few repertoires with anomalous nucleotide sharing. The table comes from immuneACCESS by way of TCRdb, which keeps in-frame sequences with V and J called. Part of the clones is missing from these tables; in studies checked, under half for an unresolved V gene and the rest for unknown reasons. V, J and clone size derive from that table, while D and trimming were established from the DNA sequence. The sample data list around 130,000 clones, and about 85% of these were observed just once. The ten largest make up roughly 6.7% of the sample.

What the work shows at the level of the full study, not this receptor alone: In vitro tests confirmed that three of the cytomegalovirus-associated TCR beta chains recognize cytomegalovirus antigens. Specific HLA alleles were associated with some 15,000 TCR beta sequences at a false discovery rate of 0.05 in a later analysis. Most TCR sequences were observed very rarely across donors, whereas some public TCRs were present in many individuals. According to the authors, the approach could potentially be generalized to other disease states and immunological phenotypes. The only immune exposure information available for the cohort was CMV serostatus. The presence/absence analyses assumed that sequencing depth was roughly uniform across donors, and that assumption may not be true. In a later genetic analysis, fewer N-insertions in productive TCRs were reported among donors in an Asian-associated ancestry cluster than the roughly 640-donor mean. In an earlier analysis of 587 of the donors, most TCR beta V segments appeared in productive rearrangements about 87% or about 30% of the time, broadly matching IMGT annotations. A cluster of highly shared sequence variants was judged likely to represent a technical artifact of the sequencing pipeline. When HLA alleles, especially DR and DQ, strongly co-occurred, attributing TCR associations to individual alleles was difficult. According to a later analysis, parvovirus B19, influenza, CMV and Epstein-Barr virus appeared linked to several top co-occurrence clusters. A later analysis found that TCR association rates varied across HLA loci, with DRB1 alleles showing the most associated TCRs and HLA-C alleles the fewest. A further reported finding was that TCR beta sequences accurately predicted the HLA-A and HLA-B alleles for most subjects in the first cohort. An association between a missense DCLRE1C variant and V-gene and J-gene trimming of TCR beta chains was found in a later genetic analysis and replicated in an independent cohort. HLA typing was unavailable for some donors at each locus, so association tests used only the typed subset. The study listed 150 to 200 TCR beta chains as associated with cytomegalovirus. Because the 87-base-pair reads could not distinguish some IMGT-functional V segments, including TRBV6-2 and TRBV6-3, those segments were excluded. Linkage disequilibrium might explain the correlated functional status among segregating V segments, but an unknown experimental factor could not be excluded. A later analysis found that most CMV-associated TCR beta chains appeared HLA-restricted, with HLA associations seemingly driven largely by CMV exposure. A later analysis found that HLA-associated TCR beta chains were more clonally expanded and had lower generation probabilities than equally common non-associated chains. The cohort was sequenced for TCR beta chains only, and without alpha or paired-chain data the features that could be detected were limited. In both the original and validation cohorts, the classifier was reported to diagnose cytomegalovirus status with high specificity and sensitivity. Because counts were too low, seventeen rarely observed V segments, including chromosome 9 orphons, were left out of the earlier analysis of some 600 of the donors.

V is pared back by 6 bases and J by 1 base, with 9 bases lying between the germline termini. According to the germline V gene, CDR1 reads MNHEY and CDR2 reads SVGAGI. Spanning cysteine to phenylalanine, the CDR3 consists of 13 amino acids. Only the CDR3 DNA is retained, 39 bases long and in frame from the first base. The cohort consisted of approximately 690 healthy bone marrow donors. At the time of sampling, every cohort member was nominally healthy, though immune exposures that went unrecorded were likely present. The donor tested CMV seropositive, placing the donor among the 290 or so seropositive members of the cohort. A peripheral blood sample was collected from each donor, and TCR beta sequencing was performed on peripheral blood mononuclear cells. The Qiagen DNeasy Blood Extraction Kit was used to extract genomic DNA from the blood cell samples. Worth noting for this clone: Its antigen has not been determined. Base qualities are missing; no much larger clone stands one base away.

The clonotype was recovered from a woman in her thirties in good health and CMV-seropositive. This receptor chain uses TRBV6-5 and TRBJ1-1; the D region possibly corresponds to TRBD1 (5 bases align). Sequenced material: PBMCs. The sequenced DNA is TGTGCCAGCAGCACCAGGGAGAACACTGAAGCTTTCTTT. It is translated as CASSTRENTEAFF.